A selection of T cell receptor beta chains follows, all from one sample in a study of T cell responses to AZD1222 COVID-19 vaccine. Method: immunoSEQ multiplex PCR; TCRdb's copy keeps in-frame clones and lacks some. The sample includes around 97,000 clones, 91% of them seen just once. Here the sequenced sample was peripheral blood, taken on day 0 of AZD1222 vaccination. The receptors come from an adult in good health. CDR3s include the opening cysteine and the closing phenylalanine or tryptophan. Fields, in order: J gene, clone size, V gene, D gene, CDR3 protein, CDR3 DNA. D genes are given only for firm matches. Not every row has a clone size; where given, it reads once, few, many or a size class.

>TRBJ2-1|once|TRBV2|-
CASSEETGFAYNEQFF
TGTGCCAGCAGTGAAGAAACAGGGTTCGCCTACAATGAGCAGTTCTTC
>TRBJ1-4|-|TRBV10-1|-
CASSESGLPEKLFF
TGCGCCAGCAGTGAGTCGGGACTCCCAGAAAAACTGTTTTTT
>TRBJ2-1|-|TRBV27|TRBD2
CASSLREGRGEQFF
TGTGCCAGCAGTTTGAGGGAGGGCCGAGGTGAGCAGTTCTTC
>TRBJ2-3|-|TRBV7-6|-
CASSSTRTYTRGTDTQYF
TGTGCCAGCAGCTCCACTCGAACTTACACCAGAGGCACAGATACGCAGTATTTT
>TRBJ2-1|-|TRBV10-3|TRBD1
CAISESGQGFNEQFF
TGTGCCATCAGTGAGTCGGGACAGGGGTTCAATGAGCAGTTCTTC
>TRBJ2-7|-|TRBV25-1|TRBD1
CASSSDREPISYEQYF
TGTGCCAGCAGTTCAGACAGGGAGCCCATCTCCTACGAGCAGTACTTC
>TRBJ2-4|-|TRBV5-1|-
CASSGGDRLAKNIQYF
TGCGCCAGCAGCGGGGGGGACAGGTTAGCCAAAAACATTCAGTACTTC
>TRBJ1-1|few|TRBV7-2|TRBD1
CASSLEGARGRANTEAFF
TGTGCCAGCAGCTTAGAGGGGGCTAGAGGCAGGGCAAACACTGAAGCTTTCTTT
>TRBJ1-2|-|TRBV6-1|TRBD1
CASSETRGLYGYTF
TGTGCCAGCAGTGAAACCAGGGGGCTTTATGGCTACACCTTC
>TRBJ2-2|-|TRBV7-8|-
CASSLPQGSGELFF
TGTGCCAGCAGCTTACCCCAGGGGAGCGGGGAGCTGTTTTTT
>TRBJ1-1|-|TRBV18|TRBD1
CASSPPGQGGSTEAFF
TGTGCCAGCTCACCACCGGGACAGGGGGGTTCAACTGAAGCTTTCTTT
>TRBJ1-5|-|TRBV18|-
CASSPLPRALGNQPQHF
TGTGCCAGCTCACCACTTCCACGGGCCCTGGGCAATCAGCCCCAGCATTTT